This entry lists 17 T cell receptor beta chains sequenced from one sample in a study of graft-versus-host responses after intestinal transplantation. Method: immunoSEQ multiplex PCR; TCRdb's copy keeps in-frame clones and lacks some. This table holds over 10,000 clones, roughly four fifths found once. The sample here was PBMCs, taken after intestinal transplantation. The receptors shown here come from a human patient who received an intestinal transplant, so some T cells may come from the graft donor.

The chain couples TRBV12-5 to TRBJ2-1; a possible D gene is TRBD2 (6 bases). The germline CDR1 and CDR2 sequences are LGHNT and FRNRAP. The CDR3 contains 15 residues. The V end lost 9 bases, the J end lost 0 bases, and 15 bases lay between the germline ends. The CDR3 spells CASDPGVSSYNEQFF. As DNA, the CDR3 is TGTGCTAGCGACCCGGGGGTCAGCTCCTACAATGAGCAGTTCTTC.

This sequence joins TRBV29-1 and TRBJ1-2, with D possibly matching TRBD1 (5 bases). Germline values: CDR1 SQVTM, CDR2 ANQGSEA. The CDR3 length is 16 residues. The V and J ends lost 7 bases and 4 bases respectively, with 25 bases between them. DNA for the CDR3: TGCAGCGCCGAGGTGGGGCAAGCCCAAGGGATCTATGGCTACACCTTC. Translation: CSAEVGQAQGIYGYTF.

This clone was picked up a small number of times. The V and J genes are TRBV18 and TRBJ1-4; D might be TRBD1 (5 bases). The CDR3 is 15 amino acids. Trimming removed 0 bases from V and 4 bases from J, with 9 bases in between. Germline CDR1 KGHSH, CDR2 LQKENI. The CDR3 DNA reads as TGTGCCAGCTCACCACCGATGGACATTAATGAAAAACTGTTTTTT. This gives the protein CASSPPMDINEKLFF.

The chain links TRBV5-3 to TRBJ2-6; D unclear. TRBV5-3 qualifies as an ORF whose function is uncertain. Trimming took off 9 bases at V and 5 bases at J, with 24 bases between the two ends. The CDR3 extends over 17 amino acids. CDR3 amino acids: CATGVIGEQSRANVLTF. In nucleotides, the CDR3 is TGTGCCACTGGGGTTATTGGTGAACAAAGTCGGGCCAACGTCCTGACTTTC.

The chain is built from TRBV2 and TRBJ2-7; D not resolved. Germline CDR1 and CDR2: SNHLY and FYNNEI. V lost 2 bases to trimming and J lost 5 bases, with 16 bases between them. CDR3 length: 15 residues. The CDR3 DNA reads as TGTGCCAGCAGTGAATATCCATTTCCACCCAACGAGCAGTACTTC. This sequence encodes CASSEYPFPPNEQYF.

The chain links TRBV6-1 to TRBJ1-2, with D possibly TRBD1 on 5 matching bases. CDR1 and CDR2 (germline): MNHNS, SASEGT. The V gene lost 6 bases and the J gene lost 8 bases, with 13 bases spanning the gap. This CDR3 has 12 amino acids. The CDR3 region has the DNA TGTGCCAGCAGCAGGGATCGCGTGGGCTACACCTTC. Its protein product is CASSRDRVGYTF.

The V and J genes are TRBV30 and TRBJ1-4; no firm D call. CDR3 size: 11 residues. Germline CDR1 reads GTSNPN; CDR2 reads SVGIG (reference sequence). V shed 0 bases and J shed 8 bases, with 4 bases lying between them. The CDR3 DNA reads as TGTGCCTGGAGTGTATACGAAAAACTGTTTTTT. It specifies CAWSVYEKLFF.

This clone has only one observation. The chain couples TRBV6-5 to TRBJ2-7; D call uncertain. Per the germline V gene, CDR1 is MNHEY and CDR2 is SVGAGI. Trimming left V 0 bases short and J 5 bases short, with 8 bases between. The CDR3 runs to 13 residues. CDR3 sequence: CASSYSRHDEQYF. The CDR3 DNA follows: TGTGCCAGCAGTTACTCGAGGCATGACGAGCAGTACTTC.

V is TRBV7-3 and J is TRBJ2-5; 7 bases agree with TRBD1. The germline gives CDR1 SGHTA, CDR2 FQGTGA. The CDR3 is 13 amino acids. After removal of 5 bases from V and 3 bases from J, the junction contained 3 bases not matched to a gene. CDR3 region: CASSLGTEETQYF. Written as DNA, the CDR3 is TGTGCCAGCAGCCTCGGGACAGAAGAGACCCAGTACTTC.

The chain couples TRBV10-3 to TRBJ2-7; TRBD2 matches 8 bases. CDR1 ENHRY and CDR2 SYGVKD come from the germline V gene. The CDR3 spans 13 residues. V was pared by 4 bases and J by 2 bases, with 1 base of the junction left unmatched. The DNA for the CDR3 is TGTGCCATCAGTGCGGGAGGGCCCTACGAGCAGTACTTC. This translates into CAISAGGPYEQYF.

This clone showed up just once. The V gene is TRBV12-5, the J gene TRBJ2-3, with 8 bases that match TRBD1. The length of the CDR3 is 19 residues. Germline values: CDR1 LGHNT, CDR2 FRNRAP. J was trimmed by 4 bases and V by 0 bases; bases with no gene match: 15. Here the CDR3 DNA reads TGTGCTAGTGGTTTGGTCCCCTTGATGGACAGGGATGGGGCAGATACGCAGTATTTT. Protein: CASGLVPLMDRDGADTQYF.

V usage is TRBV19 and J usage is TRBJ1-5; D remains unclear. Germline CDR1 and CDR2: LNHDA and SQIVND (reference sequence). The CDR3 runs to 16 residues. The germline V and J ends were trimmed by 3 bases and 1 base, with 13 bases remaining between them. DNA for the CDR3: TGTGCCAGTAGTATCTGGTCAGGTCGGAGCAATCAGCCCCAGCATTTT. It codes for CASSIWSGRSNQPQHF.

The gene calls are TRBV2 and TRBJ1-2; perhaps TRBD1 as D (5 bases). The CDR3 extends over 16 amino acids. V was trimmed by 7 bases and J by 6 bases, leaving 24 bases between them. In germline, CDR1 is SNHLY, CDR2 FYNNEI. CDR3 DNA sequence: TGTGCCAGCACCCTTACCTTGACAGCTATGGTTAATGGCTACACCTTC. Translating it yields CASTLTLTAMVNGYTF.

This sequence joins TRBV11-1 and TRBJ1-1; D gene uncertain. The CDR3 covers 13 residues. Germline CDR1 reads SGHAT; CDR2 reads FQDESV (reference sequence). Deletions cut 3 bases from V and 6 bases from J, with 11 bases between. In nucleotides, the CDR3 is TGTGCCAGCAGCTTCCCCGGAGAGGCTGAAGCTTTCTTT. It yields the protein CASSFPGEAEAFF. The full variable domain, its missing parts supplied by reference TRBV11-1 and TRBJ1-1, is EAEVAQSPRYKITEKSQAVAFWCDPISGHATLYWYRQILGQGPELLVQFQDESVVDDSQLPKDRFSAERLKGVDSTLKIQPAELGDSAMYLCASSFPGEAEAFFGQGTRLTVV.

This chain uses TRBV6-1 with TRBJ2-7, with 10 bases fitting TRBD2. V shed 5 bases and J 6 bases; nucleotides not matched to a gene: 4. Germline CDR1 reads MNHNS; CDR2 reads SASEGT. This CDR3 has 13 amino acids. The CDR3 reads CASSPGLAREQYF. The CDR3 nucleotides are TGTGCCAGCAGTCCGGGACTAGCGCGCGAGCAGTACTTC.

This clone was counted a single time. The chain combines TRBV6-1 with TRBJ2-7, with D maybe TRBD2 (6 bases). With 7 bases removed from V and 5 bases from J, the gap between germline ends came to 21 bases. Per the germline V gene, CDR1 is MNHNS and CDR2 is SASEGT. The CDR3 has 15 amino acids. CDR3 sequence: CASTEAPRGYDEQYF. For the CDR3, the DNA is TGTGCCAGCACCGAGGCCCCCCGGGGGTATGACGAGCAGTACTTC.

The J gene is TRBJ2-4, the V gene TRBV10-2; D gene ambiguous. Germline lookup yields CDR1 WSHSY and CDR2 SAAADI. V was trimmed by 6 bases and J by 5 bases, leaving 11 bases between them. CDR3 length: 13 amino acids. CDR3 region: CASSQQEQNIQYF. The DNA of the CDR3 is TGCGCCAGCAGCCAGCAGGAACAAAACATTCAGTACTTC.